This TCR beta chain derives from a study of blood T cell repertoires in COVID-19. Study in general: The samples span acute and convalescent COVID-19 from the United States, Italy and Spain.

The CDR3 is 13 amino acids. Trimming removed 1 base from V and 11 bases from J, with 12 bases in between. CDR1 MGHRA and CDR2 YSYEKL come from the germline V gene. In the original workflow: Reference gene primers were amplified, and this amplification served to estimate nucleated cell counts. Measured with immunoSEQ multiplex PCR; TCRdb has only the in-frame clones, and not every one. For V, J and clone size, that table is used; D and trimming come from the DNA. Of just over 300,000 clones in the sample, around nine tenths were seen once. Seattle patients were enrolled during active infection and followed longitudinally.

This chain links TRBV4-1 with TRBJ2-1, with D perhaps TRBD2 (6 bases). Sequenced sample: peripheral blood. The sequence was collected from a woman aged 25 to 39 with COVID-19, enrolled during active disease. The chain's CDR3 is CASSQVGAGKQFF. In DNA, the CDR3 is TGCGCCAGCAGCCAAGTAGGGGCGGGAAAGCAGTTCTTC.